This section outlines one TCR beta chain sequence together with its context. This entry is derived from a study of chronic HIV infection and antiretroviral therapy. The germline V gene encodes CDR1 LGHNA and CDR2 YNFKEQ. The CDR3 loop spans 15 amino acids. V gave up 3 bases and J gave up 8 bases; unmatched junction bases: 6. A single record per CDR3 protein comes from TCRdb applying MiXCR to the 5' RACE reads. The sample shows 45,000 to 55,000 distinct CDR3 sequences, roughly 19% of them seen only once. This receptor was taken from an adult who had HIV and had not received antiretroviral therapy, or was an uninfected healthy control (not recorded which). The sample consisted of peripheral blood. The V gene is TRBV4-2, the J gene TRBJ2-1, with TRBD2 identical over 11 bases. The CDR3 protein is CASSQGSGRGDEQFF. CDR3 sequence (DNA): TGTGCCAGCAGCCAGGGTAGCGGGAGGGGCGATGAGCAGTTCTTC.